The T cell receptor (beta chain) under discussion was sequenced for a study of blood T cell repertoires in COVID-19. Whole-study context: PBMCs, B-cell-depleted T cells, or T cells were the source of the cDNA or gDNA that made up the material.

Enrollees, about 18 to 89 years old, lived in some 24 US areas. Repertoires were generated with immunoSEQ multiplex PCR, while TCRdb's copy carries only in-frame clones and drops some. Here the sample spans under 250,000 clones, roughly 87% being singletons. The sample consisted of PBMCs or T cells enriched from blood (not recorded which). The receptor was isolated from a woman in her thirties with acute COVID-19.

The CDR3 DNA reads as TGCGCCAGCAGCCAATCTTGGGACAGGAGAAATGAAAAACTGTTTTTT. It codes for CASSQSWDRRNEKLFF. The rearrangement uses TRBV4-3 and TRBJ1-4; 8 bases fit TRBD1. Losses at the gene ends were 2 bases for V and 5 bases for J; bases not matched to a gene: 7. This CDR3 has 16 amino acids. Germline values: CDR1 LGHNA, CDR2 YSLEER.